This entry lists 28 T cell receptor beta chains sequenced from one sample in a study of cytomegalovirus exposure and HLA in healthy donors. Amplification used 60 Vbeta primers and 13 Jbeta primers. Sequencing was performed with immunoSEQ multiplex PCR; in TCRdb, only in-frame clones are kept and a portion is missing. Of about 170,000 clones in the sample, about 85% were seen once. The specimen sequenced was PBMCs. Receptors originate from a boy aged 2 to 10 in good health and CMV-seronegative.

The chain joins TRBV19 to TRBJ1-6; 8 positions match TRBD1. J was trimmed by 7 bases and V by 3 bases; bases with no gene match: 5. Germline V gene data show CDR1 as LNHDA and CDR2 as SQIVND (reference sequence). The CDR3 length is 15 residues. CDR3 coding DNA: TGTGCCAGTAGTATCGTCAGGGGGCAAAATTCACCCCTCCACTTT. It yields the protein CASSIVRGQNSPLHF.

The chain carries TRBV19 and TRBJ1-5; D possibly corresponds to TRBD1 (5 bases). This CDR3 is built from 14 residues. Germline CDR1 reads LNHDA; CDR2 reads SQIVND (reference sequence). The ends were cut back, 5 bases at V and 1 base at J, with 9 bases in the middle. CDR3 amino acids: CASSFKGSNQPQHF. The CDR3 DNA sequence: TGTGCCAGTAGTTTTAAGGGGAGCAATCAGCCCCAGCATTTT. The entire variable domain, with the rest obtained from reference TRBV19 and TRBJ1-5, is as follows: DGGITQSPKYLFRKEGQNVTLSCEQNLNHDAMYWYRQDPGQGLRLIYYSQIVNDFQKGDIAEGYSVSREKKESFPLTVTSAQKNPTAFYLCASSFKGSNQPQHFGDGTRLSIL.

On this clone: The germline gene is not matched at one end of the junction; a read error may be the cause. The chain uses TRBV7-9 and TRBJ2-1; 11 bases align to TRBD2. Germline V CDR1 and CDR2: SEHNR, FQNEAQ (reference sequence). The CDR3 sequence is 17 residues long. For the CDR3, the DNA is TGTTCCAGCAGCTCCCCGACCGGGACTAGCGGCCGAAATGAGCAGTTCTTC. This translates into CSSSSPTGTSGRNEQFF.

The V call is TRBV28, the J call TRBJ2-7; 8 bases match TRBD1. After removal of 6 bases from V and 7 bases from J, the junction contained 11 bases not matched to a gene. The CDR3 extends over 14 amino acids. Germline V gives CDR1 MDHEN, CDR2 SYDVKM. As DNA, the CDR3 is TGTGCCAGCAGCCAAGGACAGGGTTGGAGTGAGCAGTACGTC. Translating it yields CASSQGQGWSEQYV.

This clone was seen once. The chain combines TRBV6-5 with TRBJ2-7; the D gene is possibly TRBD1 (5 bases). The CDR3 has 12 residues. The germline V gene encodes CDR1 MNHEY and CDR2 SVGAGI. Between the trimmed V and J ends, which lost 7 bases and 4 bases, there was a span of 11 bases. As DNA, the CDR3 is TGTGCCAGCAAAACAGGACCTTACGAGCAGTACTTC. Protein sequence: CASKTGPYEQYF.

Only a few counts were recorded for this clone. The J gene is TRBJ1-5, the V gene TRBV4-2; D is ambiguous. CDR1 LGHNA and CDR2 YNFKEQ come from the germline V gene. The CDR3 spans 14 residues. Trimming left V 0 bases short and J 4 bases short, with 7 bases between. CDR3 bases: TGTGCCAGCAGCCAAGACTCGTCGAATCAGCCCCAGCATTTT. Amino acids: CASSQDSSNQPQHF.

The gene calls are TRBV28 and TRBJ1-5; TRBD1 is a possible D gene (6 bases). Germline CDR1 reads MDHEN; CDR2 reads SYDVKM. The V end was cut by 6 bases, the J end by 7 bases, with 13 bases between. The CDR3 is made up of 13 amino acids. Here the CDR3 DNA reads TGTGCCAGCAGAAGCCCAGGGGCCCAGCCCCAGCATTTT. Translation gives CASRSPGAQPQHF.

This chain connects TRBV28 to TRBJ1-4; the D gene is possibly TRBD1 (5 bases). CDR3 size: 12 residues. The V gene lost 6 bases and the J gene lost 8 bases, with 10 bases spanning the gap. Looked up from germline, CDR1 is MDHEN and CDR2 is SYDVKM. The CDR3 loop reads CASRGRREKLFF. In DNA form, the CDR3 reads TGTGCCAGCAGGGGGCGCAGGGAAAAACTGTTTTTT.

The J gene is TRBJ2-5, the V gene TRBV4-1; TRBD1 agrees at 10 bases. The J call may be wrong; the DNA end is better matched by TRBJ2-7. The CDR3 spans 15 residues. CDR1 MGHRA and CDR2 YSYEKL come from the germline V gene. CDR3 bases: TGCGCCAGCAGCCAACGAGACAGGGGGCTTGACGAGCAGTACTTC. It is translated as CASSQRDRGLDEQYF.

In its sample, this clone was seen once. J is TRBJ2-3 and V is TRBV27, with TRBD2 as a possible D gene (6 bases). From germline, CDR1 is MNHEY and CDR2 SMNVEV (reference sequence). Trimming cost V 6 bases and J 1 base, with 8 bases left between them. This CDR3 is 13 amino acids long. CDR3 residues: CASSSGGTDTQYF. CDR3 bases: TGTGCCAGCAGCTCGGGGGGCACAGATACGCAGTATTTT.

This sequence joins TRBV9 and TRBJ1-2, with D unclear. Between the trimmed V and J ends, which lost 0 bases and 3 bases, there was a span of 9 bases. Germline values: CDR1 SGDLS, CDR2 YYNGEE. The CDR3 contains 14 residues. Here the CDR3 reads CASSVEEGYYGYTF. For the CDR3, the DNA is TGTGCCAGCAGCGTAGAAGAGGGATACTATGGCTACACCTTC.

J is TRBJ2-3 and V is TRBV28; D is perhaps TRBD1 (6 bases). The CDR3 contains 13 residues. Germline CDR1 MDHEN, CDR2 SYDVKM. Trimming removed 11 bases from V and 2 bases from J, with 14 bases in between. CDR3 DNA sequence: TGTGCCGGCCGGGACAAAGTCACAGATACGCAGTATTTT. Translated, it gives CAGRDKVTDTQYF.

This chain links TRBV11-1 with TRBJ2-1; 8 bases are a match to TRBD2. The trim removed 5 bases at V and 7 bases at J, leaving 10 bases unmatched. The CDR3 runs to 15 residues. Germline V gene sequence: CDR1 SGHAT, CDR2 FQDESV (reference sequence). The CDR3 loop reads CASSVGTSKENEQFF. DNA for the CDR3: TGTGCCAGCAGCGTAGGGACTAGTAAGGAGAATGAGCAGTTCTTC.

The chain couples TRBV30 to TRBJ1-1; D is unresolved. This CDR3 has 14 amino acids. V lost 0 bases, J lost 4 bases, and 12 bases lay in between. CDR1 is GTSNPN and CDR2 is SVGIG in the germline V gene (reference sequence). The CDR3, as DNA: TGTGCCTGGAGTGTATGGGGAGTGGGCACTGAAGCTTTCTTT. It yields the protein CAWSVWGVGTEAFF.

V gene TRBV28 combines with J gene TRBJ1-4, with 7 bases matching TRBD1. Germline V CDR1 and CDR2: MDHEN, SYDVKM. There are 14 residues in the CDR3. Trimming cost V 6 bases and J 4 bases; bases outside gene matches: 5. This chain's CDR3 is CASSVGQNNEKLFF. The CDR3, as DNA: TGTGCCAGCAGCGTGGGACAGAATAATGAAAAACTGTTTTTT. The whole variable domain, remainder taken from reference TRBV28 and TRBJ1-4, is DVKVTQSSRYLVKRTGEKVFLECVQDMDHENMFWYRQDPGLGLRLIYFSYDVKMKEKGDIPEGYSVSREKKERFSLILESASTNQTSMYLCASSVGQNNEKLFFGSGTQLSVL.

The chain carries TRBV13 and TRBJ2-7; TRBD1 matches 7 bases. V lost 0 bases and J lost 4; bases outside the gene matches: 6. The germline CDR1 and CDR2 sequences are PRHDT and FYEKMQ (reference sequence). CDR3 length: 15 residues. In nucleotides, the CDR3 is TGTGCCAGCAGCTTAGGCAGACAGGGAGTTTACGAGCAGTACGTC. Its translation is CASSLGRQGVYEQYV.

CDR3 amino acids: CASSQVVAGVTDTQYF. CDR3 bases: TGCGCCAGCAGCCAAGTAGTAGCGGGAGTCACAGATACGCAGTATTTT. The gene calls are TRBV4-1 and TRBJ2-3; 9 bases are a match to TRBD2. The V gene end was trimmed by 1 base and the J gene end by 2 bases; junction bases not matched to a gene: 4. CDR1 MGHRA and CDR2 YSYEKL come from the germline V gene. This CDR3 has 16 residues.

The J gene is TRBJ1-5, the V gene TRBV5-6; D is uncertain. This CDR3 region has 14 residues. Germline V lookup: CDR1 SGHDT, CDR2 YYEEEE. Trimming left V 4 bases short and J 3 bases short, with 11 bases between. CDR3 in amino acids: CASSPRGYNQPQHF. The CDR3 DNA is TGTGCCAGCAGCCCCCGAGGATACAATCAGCCCCAGCATTTT. Full variable domain (remainder filled in from reference TRBV5-6 and TRBJ1-5): DAGVTQSPTHLIKTRGQQVTLRCSPKSGHDTVSWYQQALGQGPQFIFQYYEEEERQRGNFPDRFSGHQFPNYSSELNVNALLLGDSALYLCASSPRGYNQPQHFGDGTRLSIL.

The chain has TRBV7-6 and TRBJ2-1, with 13 bases fitting TRBD2. The CDR3 contains 15 residues. Germline V gene sequence: CDR1 SGHVS, CDR2 FNYEAQ. V shed 4 bases, J shed 8 bases, and the junction held 5 bases outside the gene matches. CDR3 amino acids: CASSSRLAGGDEQFF. In DNA form, the CDR3 reads TGTGCCAGCAGCTCCAGACTAGCGGGAGGAGATGAGCAGTTCTTC. The variable domain in full, completed from reference TRBV7-6 and TRBJ2-1, reads GAGVSQSPRYKVTKRGQDVALRCDPISGHVSLYWYRQALGQGPEFLTYFNYEAQQDKSGLPNDRFSAERPEGSISTLTIQRTEQRDSAMYRCASSSRLAGGDEQFFGPGTRLTVL.

The chain joins TRBV2 to TRBJ2-3; D might be TRBD2 (6 bases). CDR3 size: 14 residues. V shed 6 bases and J shed 5 bases, with 15 bases lying between them. In germline, CDR1 is SNHLY, CDR2 FYNNEI. The CDR3 region is CASRGLRSGDTQYF. The CDR3 DNA follows: TGTGCCAGCAGGGGACTCCGATCGGGAGATACGCAGTATTTT. Combining the CDR3 with reference TRBV2 and TRBJ2-3 gives the whole variable domain EPEVTQTPSHQVTQMGQEVILRCVPISNHLYFYWYRQILGQKVEFLVSFYNNEISEKSEIFDDQFSVERPDGSNFTLKIRSTKLEDSAMYFCASRGLRSGDTQYFGPGTRLTVL.

The CDR3 loop reads CASSQETSKEDTQYF. The CDR3 DNA follows: TGTGCCAGCAGCCAAGAAACTAGCAAGGAAGATACGCAGTATTTT. V and J are TRBV4-2 and TRBJ2-3, with D perhaps TRBD2 (6 bases). Between the trimmed V and J ends, which lost 0 bases and 5 bases, there was a span of 12 bases. CDR3 length equals 15 residues. Germline lookup yields CDR1 LGHNA and CDR2 YNFKEQ.

The chain couples TRBV5-1 to TRBJ1-2, with D unclear. This CDR3 has 14 residues. Germline values: CDR1 SGHRS, CDR2 YFSETQ. Trimming pared 2 bases from V and 4 bases from J, leaving 12 bases between. For the CDR3, the DNA is TGCGCCAGCAGCTTTGATGGGTGGAGCTATGGCTACACCTTC. Translation gives CASSFDGWSYGYTF.

The rearrangement links TRBV7-2 to TRBJ2-5; TRBD2 matches 9 bases. V lost 2 bases to trimming and J lost 2 bases; unmatched junction nucleotides: 0. Germline CDR1 reads SGHTA; CDR2 reads FQGNSA. The CDR3 consists of 14 residues. Here the CDR3 reads CASSLSGRQETQYF. The CDR3 DNA reads TGTGCCAGCAGCTTAAGCGGGAGGCAAGAGACCCAGTACTTC.

The chain employs TRBV5-6 and TRBJ2-5; 9 bases align to TRBD1. With 5 bases clipped from V and 0 bases from J, the junction kept 11 bases outside the gene matches. Germline V CDR1 and CDR2: SGHDT, YYEEEE. The CDR3 spans 17 residues. As DNA, the CDR3 is TGTGCCAGCAGTCCCACCGGGACAGGGTGGTACCAAGAGACCCAGTACTTC. Its translation is CASSPTGTGWYQETQYF.

The chain couples TRBV5-1 to TRBJ2-1; TRBD1 matches 9 bases. This CDR3 has 14 amino acids. Germline V gives CDR1 SGHRS, CDR2 YFSETQ. The ends lost 2 bases at V and 5 bases at J; junction bases unmatched: 2. In nucleotides, the CDR3 is TGCGCCAGCAGCTTACAGGGGGCCAACAATGAGCAGTTCTTC. This sequence encodes CASSLQGANNEQFF.

V usage is TRBV7-8 and J usage is TRBJ2-7; a weak D match, TRBD1 (6 bases). Germline CDR1 is SGHVS and CDR2 is FQNEAQ. The CDR3 is 13 amino acids. The V and J ends lost 1 base and 4 bases respectively, with 8 bases between them. CDR3 sequence reads: CASSLDQGYEQYF. The CDR3 bases are TGTGCCAGCAGCTTAGATCAGGGGTACGAGCAGTACTTC.

This sequence joins TRBV5-1 and TRBJ2-3; the match to TRBD2 covers 10 bases. This CDR3 spans 15 amino acids. CDR1 and CDR2 (germline): SGHRS, YFSETQ. The V gene end was trimmed by 4 bases and the J gene end by 6 bases; junction bases not matched to a gene: 8. Here the CDR3 reads CASSPGLAEADTQYF. In nucleotides, the CDR3 is TGCGCCAGCAGCCCCGGACTAGCGGAGGCGGATACGCAGTATTTT.

This clone was recorded once. The gene calls are TRBV7-2 and TRBJ2-2, with 15 bases matching TRBD2. Germline values: CDR1 SGHTA, CDR2 FQGNSA. The V segment lost 3 bases and the J segment 8 bases; nucleotides outside the gene matches: 10. CDR3 length: 18 residues. The chain's CDR3 is CASSFAGTSGGRYGELFF. CDR3 nucleotides: TGTGCCAGCAGCTTCGCCGGGACTAGCGGGGGGAGGTATGGGGAGCTGTTTTTT.